Presented here are 4 T cell receptor beta chains from one specimen sequenced in a study of shared clonotypes between healthy human individuals. The naive CD8 subset, CD45RO-negative cells positively selected for CCR7, excluded terminally differentiated effector memory CD45RA+ cells. The assay was immunoSEQ multiplex PCR, and TCRdb's table has in-frame clones only and misses some. The sample shows about 1,800,000 clones, approximately 94% of them seen only once. Material: naive CD8+ T cells sorted from blood. These receptors were taken from a young man in good health.

The chain is built from TRBV2 and TRBJ1-1, with D possibly being TRBD1 (5 bases). The V end lost 3 bases, the J end lost 0 bases, and 14 bases lay between the germline ends. The CDR3 runs to 16 residues. In germline, CDR1 is SNHLY, CDR2 FYNNEI. The CDR3 DNA is TGTGCCAGCAGTGACGGGACGGGACCCTTGAACACTGAAGCTTTCTTT. Protein product: CASSDGTGPLNTEAFF.

The V and J genes are TRBV9 and TRBJ2-3, with D tentatively TRBD2 (7 bases). The CDR3 is made up of 16 amino acids. CDR1 is SGDLS, CDR2 YYNGEE, per germline. V lost 2 bases and J 1 base, leaving 14 bases between the germline ends. The CDR3 spells CASSVPEGGGTDTQYF. The CDR3 nucleotides read TGTGCCAGCAGCGTCCCGGAGGGGGGGGGCACAGATACGCAGTATTTT.

The chain joins TRBV6-5 to TRBJ2-5; 8 nucleotides line up with TRBD2. Germline CDR1 is MNHEY and CDR2 is SVGAGI. V gave up 1 base and J gave up 2 bases; unmatched junction bases: 6. This CDR3 is 16 amino acids long. Here the CDR3 reads CASSYLAGFSQETQYF. In DNA form, the CDR3 reads TGTGCCAGCAGTTACTTAGCGGGGTTCTCGCAAGAGACCCAGTACTTC.

The chain carries TRBV10-3 and TRBJ1-2, with D possibly matching TRBD1 (5 bases). V was pared by 4 bases and J by 6 bases, with 12 bases between. CDR3 size: 13 residues. CDR1 and CDR2 from the germline V gene are ENHRY and SYGVKD. Written as DNA, the CDR3 is TGTGCCATCAGTGGACAGCACGCTGATGGCTACACCTTC. Amino acid sequence: CAISGQHADGYTF.